The rows below give T cell receptor beta chains drawn from one sample of a study of T cells in Graves' hyperthyroidism and ophthalmopathy. TCRdb redid the calling of the multiplex PCR reads with MiXCR, one entry per CDR3 protein. The sample shows just under 750,000 distinct CDR3 sequences, 35% of them seen only once. Sequenced input: blood. The source is a middle-aged woman with Graves' hyperthyroidism. Each CDR3 is given without its conserved first and last residue. D genes are given only for firm matches.

D	V	CDR3
-	TRBV20-1	SATLGGQAYGYT
-	TRBV19	ASNPSQDNLIYEQY
-	TRBV5-1	ASSLGEEGEAF
-	TRBV6-2/TRBV6-3	ASSYRAGGTYEQY
TRBD2	TRBV6-5	ASSFAGTSSYGQY
-	TRBV12-3/TRBV12-4	ASSPQEAANSPLH
TRBD1	TRBV7-6	ASSLFPPGQNYGYT
-	TRBV2	ASSFTDSRNYGYT
-	TRBV7-3	ASSLNGAGTEAF
TRBD1	TRBV10-3	ASSYSFWDRNSPLH
-	TRBV19	ASSINDRATEAF
-	TRBV20-1	SALLGAWGNYGYT
-	TRBV7-8	ASSLTGGGNQPQH
-	TRBV10-3	AISPQERQYGYT
-	TRBV24-1	ATSAVLVNEQF
-	TRBV10-3	AISEPPDQPQH
-	TRBV19	ASSISSGGTEAF